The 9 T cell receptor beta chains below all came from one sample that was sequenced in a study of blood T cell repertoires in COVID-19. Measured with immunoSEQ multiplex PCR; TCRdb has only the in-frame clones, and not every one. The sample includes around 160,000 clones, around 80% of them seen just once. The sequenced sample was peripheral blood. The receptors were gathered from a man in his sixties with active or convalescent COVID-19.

As DNA, the CDR3 is TGTGCCAGTAGTACTTTAGCGGGAGGGGCAGAGACCCAGTACTTC. Translated: CASSTLAGGAETQYF. This chain uses TRBV19 with TRBJ2-5; 11 bases line up with TRBD2. This CDR3 has 15 amino acids. J lost 4 bases, V lost 4 bases, and 5 bases had no gene match. Germline loops: CDR1 LNHDA, CDR2 SQIVND (reference sequence).

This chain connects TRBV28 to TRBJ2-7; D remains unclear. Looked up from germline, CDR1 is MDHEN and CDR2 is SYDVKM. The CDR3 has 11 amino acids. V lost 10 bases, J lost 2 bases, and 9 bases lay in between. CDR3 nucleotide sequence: TGTGCCACCACAGTTCCCTACGAGCAGTACTTC. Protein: CATTVPYEQYF.

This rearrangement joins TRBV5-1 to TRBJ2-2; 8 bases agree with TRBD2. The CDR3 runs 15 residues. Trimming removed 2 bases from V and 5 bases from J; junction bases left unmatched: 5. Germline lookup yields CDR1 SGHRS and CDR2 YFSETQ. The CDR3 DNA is TGCGCCAGCAGCTTTGGACTAGCAAAGACCGGGGAGCTGTTTTTT. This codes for CASSFGLAKTGELFF.

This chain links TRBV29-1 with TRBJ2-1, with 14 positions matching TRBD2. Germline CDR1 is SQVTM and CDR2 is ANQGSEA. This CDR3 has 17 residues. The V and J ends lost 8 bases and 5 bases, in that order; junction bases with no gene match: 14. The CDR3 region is CSFQGGGGLAGDNEQFF. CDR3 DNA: TGCAGCTTCCAAGGGGGCGGGGGACTAGCGGGAGACAATGAGCAGTTCTTC.

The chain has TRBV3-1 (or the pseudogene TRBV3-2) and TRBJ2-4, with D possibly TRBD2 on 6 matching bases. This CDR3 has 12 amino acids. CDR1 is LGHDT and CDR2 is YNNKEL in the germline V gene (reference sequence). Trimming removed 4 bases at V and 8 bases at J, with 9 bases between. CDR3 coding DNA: TGTGCCAGCAGCCCTGGAGGGGACATTCAGTACTTC. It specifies CASSPGGDIQYF.

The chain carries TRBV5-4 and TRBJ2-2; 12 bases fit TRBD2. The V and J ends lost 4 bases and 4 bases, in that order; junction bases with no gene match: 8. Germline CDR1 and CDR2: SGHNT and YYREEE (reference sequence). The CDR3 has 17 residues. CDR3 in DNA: TGTGCCAGCAGCCCAGGGACTAGCGGGCGCCCCACCGGGGAGCTGTTTTTT. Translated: CASSPGTSGRPTGELFF.

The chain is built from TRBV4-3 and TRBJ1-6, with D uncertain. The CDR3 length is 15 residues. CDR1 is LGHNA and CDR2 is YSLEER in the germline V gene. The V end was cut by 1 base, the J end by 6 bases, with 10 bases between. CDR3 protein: CASSQVLTGNSPLHF. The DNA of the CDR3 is TGCGCCAGCAGCCAAGTTTTGACGGGTAATTCACCCCTCCACTTT.

This CDR3 reads CASSSRDGVRSSGANVLTF. CDR3 nucleotide sequence: TGTGCCAGCAGCTCCCGCGACGGGGTACGATCGTCTGGGGCCAACGTCCTGACTTTC. The V and J genes are TRBV9 and TRBJ2-6, with D perhaps TRBD2 (5 bases). Germline CDR1 is SGDLS and CDR2 is YYNGEE. Trimming took 4 bases from V and 1 from J, leaving 21 bases between them. This CDR3 contains 19 residues.

The CDR3 DNA reads TGTGCCAGCACCCCCGGGGGGCAGGTAGATCAGCCCCAGCATTTT. Residues: CASTPGGQVDQPQHF. The rearrangement joins TRBV28 to TRBJ1-5, with a possible D match to TRBD1 (6 bases). V lost 7 bases and J lost 5, with 18 bases in between. The CDR3 loop spans 15 amino acids. Per the germline V gene, CDR1 is MDHEN and CDR2 is SYDVKM. The full variable domain, rest sourced from reference TRBV28 and TRBJ1-5, is DVKVTQSSRYLVKRTGEKVFLECVQDMDHENMFWYRQDPGLGLRLIYFSYDVKMKEKGDIPEGYSVSREKKERFSLILESASTNQTSMYLCASTPGGQVDQPQHFGDGTRLSIL.